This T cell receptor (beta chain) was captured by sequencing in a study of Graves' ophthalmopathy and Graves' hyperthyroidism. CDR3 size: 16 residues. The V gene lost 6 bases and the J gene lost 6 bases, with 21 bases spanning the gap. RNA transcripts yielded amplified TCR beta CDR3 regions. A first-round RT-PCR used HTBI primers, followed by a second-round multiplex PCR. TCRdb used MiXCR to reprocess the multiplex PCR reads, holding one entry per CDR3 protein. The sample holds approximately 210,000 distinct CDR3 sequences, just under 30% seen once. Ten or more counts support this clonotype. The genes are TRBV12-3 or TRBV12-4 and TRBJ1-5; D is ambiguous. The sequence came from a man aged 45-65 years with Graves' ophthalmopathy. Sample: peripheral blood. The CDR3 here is CASSRASGVKGQPQHF. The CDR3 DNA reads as TGTGCCAGCAGCCGAGCGTCCGGGGTTAAGGGTCAGCCCCAGCATTTT.